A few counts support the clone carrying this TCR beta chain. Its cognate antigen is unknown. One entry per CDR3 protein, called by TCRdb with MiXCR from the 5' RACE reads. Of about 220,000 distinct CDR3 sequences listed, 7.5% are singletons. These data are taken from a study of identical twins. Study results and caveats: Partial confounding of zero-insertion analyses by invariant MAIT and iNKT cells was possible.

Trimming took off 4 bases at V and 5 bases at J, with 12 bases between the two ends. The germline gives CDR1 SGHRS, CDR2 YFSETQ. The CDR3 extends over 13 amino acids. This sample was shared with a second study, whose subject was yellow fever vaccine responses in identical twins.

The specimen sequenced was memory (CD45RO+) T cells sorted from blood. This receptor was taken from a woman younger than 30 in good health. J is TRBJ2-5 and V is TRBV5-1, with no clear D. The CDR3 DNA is TGCGCCAGCAGCCCCAAGGGTTGGGAGACCCAGTACTTC. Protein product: CASSPKGWETQYF.